The clone carrying this T cell receptor beta chain was counted a single time. As yet, its antigen is unknown. The sample is drawn from a study of radiotherapy plus CTLA-4 blockade in lung cancer. The CDR3 length is 14 residues. Germline values: CDR1 SEHNR, CDR2 FQNEAQ (reference sequence). The V and J ends lost 3 bases and 1 base respectively, with 9 bases between them. Notes on the study in general: Clones of tumor-derived TCRs expanded in blood after radiotherapy plus ipilimumab.

TCRdb keeps only in-frame clones here, not all; method: immunoSEQ multiplex PCR. The sample carries about 44,000 clones, around 77% recorded once. The rearrangement links TRBV7-9 to TRBJ2-5; D may be TRBD1 (5 bases). This sample comprised peripheral blood, obtained from a patient treated with radiotherapy plus ipilimumab. The clonotype was recovered from a human donor with non-small cell lung cancer whose response to radiotherapy plus ipilimumab could not be evaluated. The CDR3 sequence is CASSLVGVQETQYF. CDR3 DNA sequence: TGTGCCAGCAGCTTGGTAGGGGTCCAAGAGACCCAGTACTTC. Variable domain in full (rest from reference TRBV7-9 and TRBJ2-5): DTGVSQNPRHKITKRGQNVTFRCDPISEHNRLYWYRQTLGQGPEFLTYFQNEAQLEKSRLLSDRFSAERPKGSFSTLEIQRTEQGDSAMYLCASSLVGVQETQYFGPGTRLLVL.